These 26 T cell receptor beta chains originate from one sample sequenced in a study of T cell repertoires in cytomegalovirus infection. These receptors' antigens are unknown. TCRdb independently ran MiXCR on the reads; one entry per CDR3 protein. The table has 200,000 to 250,000 distinct CDR3 sequences, about 39% seen once. The starting material was CD8+ T cells from cultured PBMCs, obtained from culture after CMV antigen stimulation. These receptors all stem from a human donor in good health (CMV status not recorded). Some clones in this sample may be carry-over from other donors' samples.

J is TRBJ2-3 and V is TRBV5-4; D possibly corresponds to TRBD1 (6 bases). The CDR3 consists of 14 residues. The V gene lost 4 bases and the J gene lost 0 bases, with 9 bases spanning the gap. Germline V gene lookup returns CDR1 SGHNT and CDR2 YYREEE (reference sequence). The CDR3 region has the DNA TGTGCCAGCAGCGTCCAGGGGAGCACAGATACGCAGTATTTT. Protein: CASSVQGSTDTQYF.

This clonotype was detected only a few times. The rearrangement links TRBV24-1 to TRBJ2-2; TRBD1 matches 8 bases. The CDR3 covers 12 residues. J was trimmed by 13 bases and V by 4 bases; bases with no gene match: 4. From germline, CDR1 is KGHDR and CDR2 SFDVKD. The CDR3 region has the DNA TGTGCCACCAGTGACCGGACAGGGCCGCTGTTTTTT. It specifies CATSDRTGPLFF.

This chain uses TRBV5-3 with TRBJ2-1, with D perhaps TRBD1 (5 bases). TRBV5-3 is an ORF, and what it does is uncertain. CDR3 length: 15 amino acids. V shed 8 bases and J shed 0 bases, with 15 bases lying between them. The CDR3 region is CASKGIKHSYNEQFF. CDR3 DNA sequence: TGTGCCAGCAAGGGGATTAAACACTCCTACAATGAGCAGTTCTTC.

This clonotype was observed a single time. The chain is built from TRBV5-4 and TRBJ2-3; 8 bases map to TRBD2. The CDR3 extends over 16 amino acids. Trimming at V came to 1 base and at J to 2 bases, leaving 6 bases not matched to a gene. CDR1 is SGHNT, CDR2 YYREEE, per germline (reference sequence). The DNA of the CDR3 is TGTGCCAGCAGCTTGCGCGGGAGGCCCTCCACAGATACGCAGTATTTT. Translated, it gives CASSLRGRPSTDTQYF.

The CDR3 nucleotides are TGCAGCGTTGATGACCCGGCCGGGGTTGAAACTGAAGCTTTCTTT. It encodes CSVDDPAGVETEAFF. V gene TRBV29-1 combines with J gene TRBJ1-1; D gene unclear. Germline CDR1 SQVTM, CDR2 ANQGSEA. This CDR3 contains 15 residues. V shed 3 bases and J shed 5 bases, with 19 bases lying between them.

The table lists this clonotype with many counts. The rearrangement uses TRBV7-3 and TRBJ2-3; D call uncertain. This CDR3 is 13 amino acids long. V was pared by 1 base and J by 0 bases, with 2 bases between. Germline lookup yields CDR1 SGHTA and CDR2 FQGTGA. The CDR3 DNA follows: TGTGCCAGCAGCTTAATAAGCACAGATACGCAGTATTTT. This sequence encodes CASSLISTDTQYF. The full variable domain, in which reference TRBV7-3 and TRBJ2-3 provide the parts outside the CDR3, is GAGVSQTPSNKVTEKGKYVELRCDPISGHTALYWYRQSLGQGPEFLIYFQGTGAADDSGLPNDRFFAVRPEGSVSTLKIQRTERGDSAVYLCASSLISTDTQYFGPGTRLTVL.

This clonotype has a handful of counts. The chain links TRBV7-9 to TRBJ2-7; 10 bases map to TRBD1. Per the germline V gene, CDR1 is SEHNR and CDR2 is FQNEAQ (reference sequence). This CDR3 has 15 amino acids. J gave up 6 bases and V 4 bases, and 9 bases lay outside the gene matches. The CDR3 reads CASSSPGQGLSEQYF. The CDR3 DNA reads as TGTGCCAGCAGCTCCCCGGGACAGGGGCTTAGCGAGCAGTACTTC. Combining the CDR3 with reference TRBV7-9 and TRBJ2-7 gives the whole variable domain DTGVSQNPRHKITKRGQNVTFRCDPISEHNRLYWYRQTLGQGPEFLTYFQNEAQLEKSRLLSDRFSAERPKGSFSTLEIQRTEQGDSAMYLCASSSPGQGLSEQYFGPGTRLTVT.

The chain recombines TRBV12-5 with TRBJ2-1; 12 nucleotides agree with TRBD2. V dropped 1 base and J dropped 10; count of bases not matched to a gene: 5. The CDR3 is made up of 15 amino acids. The V gene's germline CDR1 is LGHNT and CDR2 FRNRAP. CDR3 amino acids: CASGLASGTSGEQFF. The CDR3 DNA sequence: TGTGCTAGTGGTTTGGCTTCCGGGACTAGCGGGGAGCAGTTCTTC.

V and J are TRBV27 and TRBJ1-6, with a weak D call TRBD1 (6 bases). Trimming pared 6 bases from V and 6 bases from J, leaving 24 bases between. CDR3 length: 18 residues. Germline assignment: CDR1 MNHEY and CDR2 SMNVEV (reference sequence). CDR3 DNA sequence: TGTGCCAGCAGCCTAAGGGGGTGGGGAAAAAGTGTTAATTCACCCCTCCACTTT. Translating gives CASSLRGWGKSVNSPLHF.

In its sample, this clonotype was seen a few times. The CDR3 DNA sequence: TGTGCCATAATGCCGGGGCCTGGGGGGACCTACAATGAGCAGTTCTTC. It codes for CAIMPGPGGTYNEQFF. This chain links TRBV2 with TRBJ2-1; TRBD2 might be the D (6 bases). Trimming cost V 10 bases and J 2 bases, with 21 bases left between them. Germline loops: CDR1 SNHLY, CDR2 FYNNEI. The CDR3 has 16 amino acids.

The rearrangement links TRBV7-9 to TRBJ2-1, with D unclear. The CDR3 length is 14 residues. V lost 8 bases to trimming and J lost 5 bases, with 16 bases between them. Germline V lookup: CDR1 SEHNR, CDR2 FQNEAQ (reference sequence). DNA of the CDR3: TGTGCCAGCGGATCTTCGGAACAGAACAATGAGCAGTTCTTC. Its protein product is CASGSSEQNNEQFF. The variable domain in full, with the rest retrieved from reference TRBV7-9 and TRBJ2-1, is DTGVSQNPRHKITKRGQNVTFRCDPISEHNRLYWYRQTLGQGPEFLTYFQNEAQLEKSRLLSDRFSAERPKGSFSTLEIQRTEQGDSAMYLCASGSSEQNNEQFFGPGTRLTVL.

There are many counts of this clonotype. The gene calls are TRBV7-8 and TRBJ1-5, with a weak D call TRBD1 (5 bases). The germline gives CDR1 SGHVS, CDR2 FQNEAQ. This CDR3 region has 15 residues. V lost 5 bases to trimming and J lost 0 bases, with 11 bases between them. This CDR3 reads CASSTRQYSNQPQHF. The CDR3 DNA reads as TGTGCCAGCAGCACACGACAGTATAGCAATCAGCCCCAGCATTTT.

This rearrangement joins TRBV11-3 to TRBJ2-5; D gene ambiguous. V was trimmed by 3 bases and J by 5 bases, leaving 10 bases between them. Germline-derived CDR1 and CDR2 are SGHNT and YENEEA. The CDR3 extends over 13 amino acids. CDR3 region: CASSLTILETQYF. The CDR3 DNA sequence: TGTGCCAGCAGCTTGACCATCTTGGAGACCCAGTACTTC.

V usage is TRBV29-1 and J usage is TRBJ1-6; 8 bases are a match to TRBD1. The germline V gene has CDR1 SQVTM and CDR2 ANQGSEA. This CDR3 spans 13 amino acids. V shed 6 bases and J 5 bases; nucleotides not matched to a gene: 3. DNA of the CDR3: TGCAGCGTAGACAGGGGAGATAATTCACCCCTCCACTTT. This codes for CSVDRGDNSPLHF.

The V and J genes are TRBV7-6 and TRBJ2-1; 11 bases fit TRBD2. In germline, CDR1 is SGHVS, CDR2 FNYEAQ. The J segment lost 8 bases and the V segment lost 1 base, leaving 10 bases of the junction unmatched. The CDR3 covers 17 residues. Written as DNA, the CDR3 is TGTGCCAGCAGCTTAGAGGCTAGCGGGGGGATTTCATATGAGCAGTTCTTC. The encoded protein is CASSLEASGGISYEQFF.

The DNA of the CDR3 is TGTGCCAGCCAACGCTTCCGGGACAGAGGACTCATGAACACTGAAGCTTTCTTT. This codes for CASQRFRDRGLMNTEAFF. V and J are TRBV28 and TRBJ1-1, with 7 positions matching TRBD1. V trimming: 8 bases; J trimming: 0 bases; junction bases outside the gene matches: 18. The CDR3 runs to 18 residues. CDR1 and CDR2 (germline): MDHEN, SYDVKM.

J is TRBJ2-5 and V is TRBV7-4; D remains ambiguous. CDR3 length: 14 residues. Germline loops: CDR1 SGHVT, CDR2 SQSDAQ. V dropped 7 bases and J dropped 7 bases, with 19 bases sitting between them. CDR3 nucleotides: TGTGCCAGCACCCCTAAGGATTTCAAGGGGACCCAGTACTTC. Protein sequence: CASTPKDFKGTQYF.

This clonotype was found a few times. V and J are TRBV12-3 or TRBV12-4 and TRBJ1-1; TRBD1 matches 7 bases. This CDR3 contains 16 residues. With 3 bases clipped from V and 3 bases from J, the junction kept 10 bases outside the gene matches. The CDR3 protein is CASSFHQGTAHTEAFF. The DNA of the CDR3 is TGTGCCAGCAGTTTTCACCAGGGGACAGCTCACACTGAAGCTTTCTTT.

V gene TRBV6-6 combines with J gene TRBJ2-5, with D unclear. The CDR3 extends over 14 amino acids. In germline, CDR1 is MNHNY, CDR2 SVGAGI (reference sequence). Trimming shortened V by 1 base and J by 0 bases, and 6 bases separated the two germline ends. This CDR3 reads CASSYFGDQETQYF. The CDR3 bases are TGTGCCAGCAGTTACTTTGGGGACCAAGAGACCCAGTACTTC.

This clonotype was picked up a small number of times. The chain carries TRBV7-6 and TRBJ2-7, with 9 bases identical to TRBD2. The CDR3 has 14 amino acids. After removal of 5 bases from V and 6 bases from J, the junction contained 8 bases not matched to a gene. Per the germline V gene, CDR1 is SGHVS and CDR2 is FNYEAQ. CDR3 sequence reads: CASSQGSGGSEQYF. The CDR3 DNA follows: TGTGCCAGCAGCCAAGGTAGCGGGGGCTCCGAGCAGTACTTC.

The chain joins TRBV6-1 to TRBJ1-5, with D perhaps TRBD1 (5 bases). With 2 bases removed from V and 7 bases from J, the gap between germline ends came to 15 bases. The length of the CDR3 is 15 residues. CDR1 MNHNS and CDR2 SASEGT come from the germline V gene. CDR3 sequence (DNA): TGTGCCAGCAGTGAATGGCTCGGGGGGATCCAGCCCCAGCATTTT. Translating gives CASSEWLGGIQPQHF.

This chain uses TRBV5-6 with TRBJ2-3, with a possible D match to TRBD2 (6 bases). CDR1 is SGHDT, CDR2 YYEEEE, per germline. V was clipped by 4 bases and J by 4 bases, with 16 bases between them. The CDR3 is 15 amino acids. CDR3: CASSIRETGSDTQYF. The DNA of the CDR3 is TGTGCCAGCAGCATCCGGGAGACGGGGTCAGATACGCAGTATTTT.

The rearrangement uses TRBV9 and TRBJ2-1; the D call may be TRBD1 or TRBD2 (6 bases each). Germline CDR1 is SGDLS and CDR2 is YYNGEE. This CDR3 has 17 residues. The V gene lost 0 bases and the J gene lost 6 bases, with 19 bases spanning the gap. CDR3 DNA sequence: TGTGCCAGCAGCGTAGAGAAGGGGGTGGGAGGAGGCAATGAGCAGTTCTTC. As protein: CASSVEKGVGGGNEQFF.

The V gene is TRBV7-6, the J gene TRBJ2-1; TRBD1 agrees at 9 bases. Germline assignment: CDR1 SGHVS and CDR2 FNYEAQ. Unmatched junction bases numbered 4, after V lost 5 bases and J lost 2 bases. There are 15 residues in the CDR3. The CDR3 region is CASSRTGETYNEQFF. The CDR3 region has the DNA TGTGCCAGCAGCCGGACAGGGGAAACCTACAATGAGCAGTTCTTC.

The chain carries TRBV7-9 and TRBJ1-2; 8 bases align to TRBD1. CDR1 and CDR2 (germline): SEHNR, FQNEAQ (reference sequence). The CDR3 sequence is 18 residues long. J lost 2 bases, V lost 5 bases, and 16 bases had no gene match. The CDR3 loop reads CASSLPRTGPRFNYGYTF. The CDR3 coding sequence is TGTGCCAGCAGCCTGCCCAGGACAGGGCCCCGATTCAACTATGGCTACACCTTC.

This clonotype was seen a few times. This chain connects TRBV5-1 to TRBJ2-1, with D unresolved. CDR3 length: 11 amino acids. V lost 0 bases, J lost 15 bases, and 10 bases lay in between. Per germline, CDR1 SGHRS and CDR2 YFSETQ. The CDR3 sequence is CASSLANLAFF. The CDR3 DNA follows: TGCGCCAGCAGCTTGGCGAACCTCGCGTTCTTC. The full variable domain, rest sourced from reference TRBV5-1 and TRBJ2-1, is KAGVTQTPRYLIKTRGQQVTLSCSPISGHRSVSWYQQTPGQGLQFLFEYFSETQRNKGNFPGRFSGRQFSNSRSEMNVSTLELGDSALYLCASSLANLAFFGPGTRLTVL.